Shown below are 26 T cell receptor beta chains from a single sample sequenced in a study of chemoradiotherapy in HPV16-positive cancers. The method was immunoSEQ multiplex PCR; TCRdb's version includes in-frame clones alone and lacks a portion of them. Of around 7,400 clones listed, 74% are singletons. Sequenced here: tumor tissue, sampled from a patient who underwent chemoradiotherapy. These TCRs come from a human donor with HPV-associated anogenital cancer.

The chain recombines TRBV7-9 with TRBJ2-1, with TRBD2 matching 12 bases. CDR3 length: 17 amino acids. With 5 bases clipped from V and 10 bases from J, the junction kept 15 bases outside the gene matches. Looked up from germline, CDR1 is SEHNR and CDR2 is FQNEAQ (reference sequence). DNA of the CDR3: TGTGCCAGCAGCCCGATAGGACTAGCGGGGCAAAACGGGGAGCAGTTCTTC. Translation: CASSPIGLAGQNGEQFF. Looking up the rest from reference TRBV7-9 and TRBJ2-1 gives the full variable domain: DTGVSQNPRHKITKRGQNVTFRCDPISEHNRLYWYRQTLGQGPEFLTYFQNEAQLEKSRLLSDRFSAERPKGSFSTLEIQRTEQGDSAMYLCASSPIGLAGQNGEQFFGPGTRLTVL.

The rearrangement uses TRBV19 and TRBJ1-2; 9 bases match TRBD1. The CDR3 covers 13 residues. J gave up 6 bases and V 4 bases, and 3 bases lay outside the gene matches. Germline loops: CDR1 LNHDA, CDR2 SQIVND (reference sequence). CDR3 loop: CASSTTGGDGYTF. The CDR3 bases are TGTGCCAGTAGTACCACAGGGGGCGATGGCTACACCTTC.

V gene TRBV2 combines with J gene TRBJ1-6; no firm D call. Looked up from germline, CDR1 is SNHLY and CDR2 is FYNNEI. This CDR3 contains 17 residues. The V and J ends lost 1 base and 5 bases respectively, with 15 bases between them. The CDR3 bases are TGTGCCAGCAGTGAAGTGGGCCGAGGGCAGAATAATTCACCCCTCCACTTT. Amino acid sequence: CASSEVGRGQNNSPLHF.

This clone occurred a few times. V and J are TRBV7-9 and TRBJ1-5, with a tentative D call TRBD1 (5 bases). Germline lookup yields CDR1 SEHNR and CDR2 FQNEAQ (reference sequence). V was trimmed by 10 bases and J by 0 bases, leaving 13 bases between them. CDR3 size: 14 residues. The CDR3 DNA reads as TGTGCCATCGGGGGTCTCAATAGCAATCAGCCCCAGCATTTT. This translates into CAIGGLNSNQPQHF. Complete variable domain (other parts from reference TRBV7-9 and TRBJ1-5): DTGVSQNPRHKITKRGQNVTFRCDPISEHNRLYWYRQTLGQGPEFLTYFQNEAQLEKSRLLSDRFSAERPKGSFSTLEIQRTEQGDSAMYLCAIGGLNSNQPQHFGDGTRLSIL.

The V call is TRBV30, the J call TRBJ1-2; D might be TRBD1 (5 bases). Trimming stripped 1 base from V and 4 bases from J, with 10 bases between. This CDR3 has 13 amino acids. Germline CDR1 is GTSNPN and CDR2 is SVGIG (reference sequence). CDR3 bases: TGTGCCTGGAGTGGGGGACGGATCTATGGCTACACCTTC. Its protein is CAWSGGRIYGYTF.

The rearrangement uses TRBV6-5 and TRBJ2-1; D is perhaps TRBD1 (6 bases). The V gene's germline CDR1 is MNHEY and CDR2 SVGAGI. V lost 2 bases and J 7 bases, leaving 18 bases between the germline ends. The CDR3 has 16 amino acids. The CDR3 DNA reads as TGTGCCAGCAGTTACACAGGGTCGAGGGGAACGAATGAGCAGTTCTTC. Translating gives CASSYTGSRGTNEQFF.

As DNA, the CDR3 is TGTGCCAGCAGCTTAGTCCTAGCGGGGGGGATGATCACAGATACGCAGTATTTT. Its translation: CASSLVLAGGMITDTQYF. The rearrangement joins TRBV7-6 to TRBJ2-3; 12 bases are a match to TRBD2. This CDR3 has 18 residues. V was pared by 1 base and J by 2 bases, with 7 bases of the junction left unmatched. Germline assignment: CDR1 SGHVS and CDR2 FNYEAQ. The whole variable domain, filled in from reference TRBV7-6 and TRBJ2-3, reads GAGVSQSPRYKVTKRGQDVALRCDPISGHVSLYWYRQALGQGPEFLTYFNYEAQQDKSGLPNDRFSAERPEGSISTLTIQRTEQRDSAMYRCASSLVLAGGMITDTQYFGPGTRLTVL.

V usage is TRBV10-3 and J usage is TRBJ1-3, with D perhaps TRBD1 (5 bases). Per the germline V gene, CDR1 is ENHRY and CDR2 is SYGVKD. V lost 6 bases and J 0 bases, leaving 12 bases between the germline ends. This CDR3 has 15 residues. The chain's CDR3 is CAIRAVGPSGNTIYF. In DNA form, the CDR3 reads TGTGCCATCAGGGCAGTGGGACCCTCTGGAAACACCATATATTTT.

The chain is built from TRBV18 and TRBJ2-2; 8 bases are shared with TRBD1. V lost 5 bases to trimming and J lost 4 bases; unmatched junction nucleotides: 6. The CDR3 totals 15 residues. Germline loops: CDR1 KGHSH, CDR2 LQKENI. The CDR3 is CASSTSGGITGELFF. In DNA form, the CDR3 reads TGTGCCAGCTCAACGTCAGGGGGCATCACCGGGGAGCTGTTTTTT.

The chain is built from TRBV2 and TRBJ1-4; tentative D call: TRBD1 (6 bases). Trimming removed 3 bases at V and 4 bases at J, with 15 bases between. The CDR3 totals 16 residues. Per germline, CDR1 SNHLY and CDR2 FYNNEI. The CDR3 reads CASSERGGDLNEKLFF. The CDR3 nucleotides read TGTGCCAGCAGTGAGCGGGGGGGCGATCTTAATGAAAAACTGTTTTTT.

The chain combines TRBV9 with TRBJ2-6; D is uncertain. The CDR3 totals 16 residues. Per germline, CDR1 SGDLS and CDR2 YYNGEE. V lost 0 bases and J 2 bases, leaving 9 bases between the germline ends. The CDR3 region has the DNA TGTGCCAGCAGCGTAGAAGGCCTAACTGGGGCCAACGTCCTGACTTTC. As protein: CASSVEGLTGANVLTF. Full variable domain (missing parts from reference TRBV9 and TRBJ2-6): DSGVTQTPKHLITATGQRVTLRCSPRSGDLSVYWYQQSLDQGLQFLIQYYNGEERAKGNILERFSAQQFPDLHSELNLSSLELGDSALYFCASSVEGLTGANVLTFGAGSRLTVL.

The rearrangement uses TRBV7-8 and TRBJ1-1; D remains ambiguous. Per the germline V gene, CDR1 is SGHVS and CDR2 is FQNEAQ. CDR3 length: 15 residues. Deletions cut 2 bases from V and 1 base from J, with 11 bases between. In DNA form, the CDR3 reads TGTGCCAGCAGCTTATTTGAGGGCCCGAACACTGAAGCTTTCTTT. Encoded protein: CASSLFEGPNTEAFF.

The count of this clone is one. V is TRBV30 and J is TRBJ1-6; tentatively, D is TRBD1 (6 bases). V lost 3 bases and J 7 bases, leaving 16 bases between the germline ends. The length of the CDR3 is 15 residues. CDR1 and CDR2 (germline): GTSNPN, SVGIG (reference sequence). CDR3 loop: CAWRIGGAENSPLHF. CDR3 coding DNA: TGTGCCTGGAGAATCGGGGGCGCGGAAAATTCACCCCTCCACTTT.

This clone was seen a few times. The chain couples TRBV13 to TRBJ2-2; the match to TRBD2 covers 7 bases. Germline lookup yields CDR1 PRHDT and CDR2 FYEKMQ (reference sequence). V shed 5 bases, J shed 0 bases, and the junction held 6 bases outside the gene matches. This CDR3 is built from 16 residues. DNA for the CDR3: TGTGCCAGCAGCGCGCAGCGGGGAACGAACACCGGGGAGCTGTTTTTT. Residues: CASSAQRGTNTGELFF. Combining the CDR3 with reference TRBV13 and TRBJ2-2 gives the whole variable domain AAGVIQSPRHLIKEKRETATLKCYPIPRHDTVYWYQQGPGQDPQFLISFYEKMQSDKGSIPDRFSAQQFSDYHSELNMSSLELGDSALYFCASSAQRGTNTGELFFGEGSRLTVL.

This clone was seen only a few times. The V gene is TRBV13, the J gene TRBJ2-5; D is unclear. Germline V gene data show CDR1 as PRHDT and CDR2 as FYEKMQ (reference sequence). Trimming cost V 7 bases and J 2 bases, with 14 bases left between them. The CDR3 has 14 amino acids. The CDR3 bases are TGTGCCAGCACCAGAAATGGGAAACAAGAGACCCAGTACTTC. Residues: CASTRNGKQETQYF.

The chain joins TRBV6-1 to TRBJ2-1; D perhaps matches TRBD1 (5 bases). With 2 bases removed from V and 1 base from J, the gap between germline ends came to 9 bases. The CDR3 loop spans 15 amino acids. Germline loops: CDR1 MNHNS, CDR2 SASEGT. The DNA for the CDR3 is TGTGCCAGCAGTGAACTCCAGGGTTCCTACAATGAGCAGTTCTTC. As protein: CASSELQGSYNEQFF.

The chain carries TRBV10-3 and TRBJ2-7; 9 bases are shared with TRBD1. Germline lookup yields CDR1 ENHRY and CDR2 SYGVKD. The CDR3 runs 14 residues. J gave up 0 bases and V 6 bases, and 3 bases lay outside the gene matches. The CDR3 sequence: CAIRGQGGSYEQYF. The DNA of the CDR3 is TGTGCCATCAGGGGACAGGGTGGCTCCTACGAGCAGTACTTC.

As regards this clone: At one end the junction does not follow the germline gene, possibly because of a read error. The rearrangement joins TRBV7-9 to TRBJ2-3, with D tentatively TRBD2 (7 bases). The CDR3 runs 13 residues. Germline V lookup: CDR1 SEHNR, CDR2 FQNEAQ (reference sequence). DNA of the CDR3: TGTGCCAGCAGGTTAGGGGGGGCAGATACGCAGTATTTT. Its translation is CASRLGGADTQYF.

This clone was counted a few times. The chain is built from TRBV7-9 and TRBJ2-2; TRBD1 matches at 9 bases. Germline V gene sequence: CDR1 SEHNR, CDR2 FQNEAQ (reference sequence). V gave up 5 bases and J gave up 3 bases; unmatched junction bases: 4. The CDR3 has 15 residues. The CDR3 loop reads CASSLGQGHTGELFF. The CDR3 bases are TGTGCCAGCAGCCTGGGACAGGGTCACACCGGGGAGCTGTTTTTT.

CDR3 in DNA: TGCGCCAGCAGCTTAGGTATCCGGGCTCCAAATGAAAAACTGTTTTTT. Protein sequence: CASSLGIRAPNEKLFF. The V and J genes are TRBV5-1 and TRBJ1-4; D is unresolved. Trimming pared 2 bases from V and 5 bases from J, leaving 16 bases between. The CDR3 totals 16 residues. CDR1 and CDR2 (germline): SGHRS, YFSETQ.

The rearrangement uses TRBV5-4 and TRBJ2-7; the match to TRBD2 covers 8 bases. Germline V gives CDR1 SGHNT, CDR2 YYREEE (reference sequence). The CDR3 extends over 14 amino acids. With V trimmed by 4 bases and J by 4 bases, 7 bases remained unmatched. CDR3 protein: CASSPGAGDYEQYF. The CDR3 bases are TGTGCCAGCAGCCCAGGAGCGGGGGATTACGAGCAGTACTTC. Complete variable domain (other parts from reference TRBV5-4 and TRBJ2-7): ETGVTQSPTHLIKTRGQQVTLRCSSQSGHNTVSWYQQALGQGPQFIFQYYREEENGRGNFPPRFSGLQFPNYSSELNVNALELDDSALYLCASSPGAGDYEQYFGPGTRLTVT.

This chain joins TRBV7-9 and TRBJ1-1; D perhaps matches TRBD1 (6 bases). This CDR3 region has 12 residues. Germline V gene sequence: CDR1 SEHNR, CDR2 FQNEAQ (reference sequence). V was shortened by 6 bases and J by 6 bases, with 11 bases between the two germline ends. The DNA of the CDR3 is TGTGCCAGCAGGCCGGGGGCGGCTGAAGCTTTCTTT. This encodes CASRPGAAEAFF.

The chain has TRBV9 and TRBJ2-7, with TRBD2 matching 14 bases. CDR1 and CDR2 (germline): SGDLS, YYNGEE. V was clipped by 3 bases and J by 7 bases; unmatched bases: 6. The CDR3 covers 15 residues. In nucleotides, the CDR3 is TGTGCCAGCAGCGCGGGACTAGCGGGGGTGGAGGAGCAGTACTTC. The encoded protein is CASSAGLAGVEEQYF.

The V call is TRBV6-6, the J call TRBJ1-3, with TRBD1 as a possible D gene (5 bases). Germline V gives CDR1 MNHNY, CDR2 SVGAGI (reference sequence). Trimming shortened V by 4 bases and J by 4 bases, and 17 bases separated the two germline ends. CDR3 length: 16 residues. The CDR3 reads CASSWGAGASGNTIYF. The CDR3 DNA reads as TGTGCCAGCAGTTGGGGCGCGGGCGCCTCAGGAAACACCATATATTTT.

The chain employs TRBV7-9 and TRBJ1-5, with TRBD1 as a possible D gene (6 bases). The V gene's germline CDR1 is SEHNR and CDR2 FQNEAQ (reference sequence). The CDR3 runs to 16 residues. Trimming pared 3 bases from V and 2 bases from J, leaving 14 bases between. DNA for the CDR3: TGTGCCAGCAGCTTGACGATTTCAGGGGGCAATCAGCCCCAGCATTTT. Protein: CASSLTISGGNQPQHF.

The CDR3 spells CASSFKYIRSGDEQFF. CDR3 bases: TGTGCCAGCAGCTTTAAGTACATTCGATCGGGGGATGAGCAGTTCTTC. J is TRBJ2-1 and V is TRBV7-2; TRBD2 might be the D (6 bases). Trimming took off 3 bases at V and 8 bases at J, with 20 bases between the two ends. This CDR3 region has 16 residues. The germline V gene has CDR1 SGHTA and CDR2 FQGNSA.